Sequencing of this TCR beta chain was carried out in a study of Ad26.COV2.S vaccination and SARS-CoV-2 variants. Study in general: Donor got 5x10^10 or 1x10^11 viral particles of Ad26.COV2.S.

The protocol was immunoSEQ multiplex PCR, while the TCRdb copy is restricted to in-frame clones and leaves out a portion. Of 200,000 to 300,000 clones listed, roughly 90% are singletons. V lost 0 bases to trimming and J lost 6 bases; unmatched junction nucleotides: 13. Germline loops: CDR1 LGHDT, CDR2 YNNKEL (reference sequence). There are 18 residues in the CDR3. Indicated treatment: around 19 received Ad26.COV2.S at low or high dose, single or two shots; 5 received placebo; per-sample allocation not given. Specimen acquisition occurred on day 63 following the initial vaccine or placebo injection. The chain links TRBV3-1 (or the pseudogene TRBV3-2) to TRBJ2-7; 11 bases fit TRBD2. The sequences come from peripheral blood, collected in a trial of Ad26.COV2.S vaccine versus placebo. This clonotype was obtained from a person aged 18-60 years who received the Ad26.COV2.S COVID-19 vaccine or a placebo. The CDR3 DNA reads as TGTGCCAGCAGCCAAGATCCAACGACTAGCGGGAAGGCTGCCGAGCAGTACTTC. It yields the protein CASSQDPTTSGKAAEQYF.